This TCR beta chain was found in a study of blood T cell repertoires in COVID-19. Clones were read by immunoSEQ multiplex PCR, and TCRdb kept only the in-frame ones, dropping some. Counted here are about 210,000 clones, about 81% occurring once; the ten biggest clones make up approximately 8.7%. The CDR3 loop spans 15 amino acids. CDR1 and CDR2 from the germline V gene are LNHDA and SQIVND (reference sequence). V lost 1 base, J lost 2 bases, and 9 bases lay in between. Cohort allocation depended upon clinical history that participants reported. The TCR sequence derives from a man aged 35 to 55 who had recovered from COVID-19. The chain couples TRBV19 to TRBJ1-5; D gene unclear. The sequencing sample was made of PBMCs or T cells enriched from blood (not recorded which). CDR3 DNA sequence: TGTGCCAGTAGTATAGGCGGCAATGGCAATCAGCCCCAGCATTTT. This codes for CASSIGGNGNQPQHF.